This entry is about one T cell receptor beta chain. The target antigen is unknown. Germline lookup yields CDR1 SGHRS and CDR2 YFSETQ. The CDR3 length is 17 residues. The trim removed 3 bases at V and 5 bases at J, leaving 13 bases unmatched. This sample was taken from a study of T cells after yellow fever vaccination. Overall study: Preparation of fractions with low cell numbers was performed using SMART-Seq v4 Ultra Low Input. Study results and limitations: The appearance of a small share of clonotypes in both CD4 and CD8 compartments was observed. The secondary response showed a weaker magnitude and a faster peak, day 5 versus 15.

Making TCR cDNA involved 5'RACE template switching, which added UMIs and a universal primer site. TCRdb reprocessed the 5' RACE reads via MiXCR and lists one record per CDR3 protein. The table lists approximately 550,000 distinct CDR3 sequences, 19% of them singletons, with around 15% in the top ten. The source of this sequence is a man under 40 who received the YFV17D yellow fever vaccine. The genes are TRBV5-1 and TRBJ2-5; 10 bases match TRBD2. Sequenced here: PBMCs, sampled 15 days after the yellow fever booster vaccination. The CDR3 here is CASSSIKTSGKRETQYF. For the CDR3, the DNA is TGCGCCAGCAGCTCCATTAAAACTAGCGGGAAGAGGGAGACCCAGTACTTC.